Listed below are T cell receptor beta chains from one sample, sequenced in a study of blood T cell repertoires in COVID-19. The repertoire was sequenced with immunoSEQ multiplex PCR; TCRdb's copy has only in-frame clones and lacks some. The sample comprises approximately 140,000 clones, more than 75% of which are singletons, and 5.5% to 7.5% rests with the top ten. Sequencing used peripheral blood. These receptors came from a man aged 80 or over with acute or convalescent COVID-19. CDR3s include the opening cysteine and the closing phenylalanine or tryptophan. D genes are given only for firm matches. Clone size is not always given. Where it is, it says once, few, many or a class for expanded clones.

j_call: TRBJ2-7
clone_size: NA
v_call: TRBV5-1
d_call: TRBD2
cdr3_nt: TGCGCCAGCAGCCAACCGACTAGCGGGAGCTCCTACGAGCAGTACTTC
cdr3_aa: CASSQPTSGSSYEQYF

j_call: TRBJ1-2
clone_size: NA
v_call: TRBV4-1
d_call: TRBD1
cdr3_nt: TGCGCCAGCAGCCTTAGAACAGGGGGCGCCGCGTTGGGCGAGGGCTACACCTTC
cdr3_aa: CASSLRTGGAALGEGYTF

j_call: TRBJ2-1
clone_size: NA
v_call: TRBV5-1
d_call: TRBD1
cdr3_nt: TGCGCCAGCAGCTTGTTGTTCCGCAGACCCGGGACAGGGGCGTATGATGAGCAGTTCTTC
cdr3_aa: CASSLLFRRPGTGAYDEQFF

j_call: TRBJ1-5
clone_size: NA
v_call: TRBV6-6
d_call: TRBD1
cdr3_nt: TGTGCCAGCAGTCCGGGGACAGGTTCGGGGTTAATAGGCAATCAGCCCCAGCATTTT
cdr3_aa: CASSPGTGSGLIGNQPQHF

j_call: TRBJ2-7
clone_size: NA
v_call: TRBV2
d_call: TRBD2
cdr3_nt: TGTGCCAGCAGGGAGACTAGCGGAGCGAACTACGAGCAGTACTTC
cdr3_aa: CASRETSGANYEQYF

j_call: TRBJ2-3
clone_size: NA
v_call: TRBV5-1
d_call: NA
cdr3_nt: TGCGCCAGCAGCTTGGAGGTGACTACAGGCACAGATACGCAGTATTTT
cdr3_aa: CASSLEVTTGTDTQYF

j_call: TRBJ2-1
clone_size: NA
v_call: TRBV28
d_call: NA
cdr3_nt: TGTGCCAGCAGTCCACCCCCAGGGGGGCACTTCTTC
cdr3_aa: CASSPPPGGHFF

j_call: TRBJ2-7
clone_size: once
v_call: TRBV3-1/TRBV3-2
d_call: NA
cdr3_nt: TGTGCCAGCAGCACATCCCTTCCAGACACCGGGCAGTACTTC
cdr3_aa: CASSTSLPDTGQYF

j_call: TRBJ1-6
clone_size: NA
v_call: TRBV28
d_call: NA
cdr3_nt: TGTGCCAGCAGATCGAATTCACCCCTCCACTTT
cdr3_aa: CASRSNSPLHF

j_call: TRBJ1-2
clone_size: NA
v_call: TRBV30
d_call: NA
cdr3_nt: TGTGCCTGGAGCTTCCAACAGGCCTCCGGCTACACCTTC
cdr3_aa: CAWSFQQASGYTF

j_call: TRBJ1-4
clone_size: NA
v_call: TRBV6-6
d_call: NA
cdr3_nt: TGTGCCAGCAGTTCGGATGGGCAGGGGAATGAAAAACTGTTTTTT
cdr3_aa: CASSSDGQGNEKLFF

j_call: TRBJ2-2
clone_size: NA
v_call: TRBV27
d_call: NA
cdr3_nt: TGTGCCAGCACAGGGGAAGTTAGAACCGGGGAGCTGTTTTTT
cdr3_aa: CASTGEVRTGELFF

j_call: TRBJ2-3
clone_size: NA
v_call: TRBV5-1
d_call: TRBD1
cdr3_nt: TGCGCCAGCAGCTCCGGGACAGCTAGCACAGATACGCAGTATTTT
cdr3_aa: CASSSGTASTDTQYF